This TCR beta chain stems from a study of cytomegalovirus exposure and HLA in healthy donors. Across the whole study: Some 85 million unique TCRs, all from HLA-typed donors, were included in an early release of the data. Study-level points and caveats: It was in a later analysis that TCR association rates were seen to vary by HLA locus, highest for DRB1 and lowest for HLA-C.

These donors, healthy bone marrow donors, were studied. Germline V gene lookup returns CDR1 KGHSY and CDR2 FQNENV. There are 14 residues in the CDR3. With V trimmed by 4 bases and J by 10 bases, 5 bases remained unmatched. It was with 60 Vbeta and 13 Jbeta primers that the PCR ran. The assay was immunoSEQ multiplex PCR, and TCRdb's table has in-frame clones only and misses some. The sample lists 130,000 to 150,000 clones, around 80% occurring once. For this clone: As yet, its antigen is unknown.

V and J are TRBV16 and TRBJ1-6; 9 bases map to TRBD1. The sequenced material came from PBMCs. The source is a man aged 30 to 39 in good health and CMV-seropositive. CDR3 protein: CASSRQGDASPLHF. CDR3 DNA: TGTGCCAGCAGCCGACAGGGGGACGCCTCACCCCTCCACTTT.